These 4 T cell receptor beta chains were sequenced from one sample in a study of T-cell reconstitution after alpha-beta-depleted transplantation in children. Unique molecular identifiers were incorporated into the prepared TCRbeta library. MiXCR, run by TCRdb on the PCR reads, gives a single entry per CDR3 protein. The table shows about 440,000 distinct CDR3 sequences, with roughly 44% occurring only once. Material: PBMCs, obtained before TCRalphabeta/CD19-depleted stem cell transplant. The receptor set was obtained from a girl aged 2-10 years with aplastic anemia, due to receive a stem cell transplant.

Ten or more counts support this clonotype. Its ends do not fully match the called genes, so a read error is possible. The chain joins TRBV19 to TRBJ2-2, with TRBD1 identical over 9 bases. The CDR3 extends over 14 amino acids. Germline CDR1 LNHDA, CDR2 SQIVND (reference sequence). CDR3 sequence: CASSTGGNTGELFF. Here the CDR3 DNA reads TGTGCCAGCAGTACAGGGGGCAACACCGGGGAGCTGTTTTTT.

The V gene is TRBV24-1, the J gene TRBJ2-3, with TRBD2 matching over 10 bases. Germline CDR1 and CDR2: KGHDR and SFDVKD. The CDR3 contains 16 residues. Unmatched junction bases numbered 5, after V lost 4 bases and J lost 2 bases. CDR3 bases: TGTGCCACCAGTGAGGAGCGGGGGGGCCCCACAGATACGCAGTATTTT. It encodes CATSEERGGPTDTQYF.

This clonotype was seen only a few times. This sequence joins TRBV12-3 or TRBV12-4 and TRBJ1-5; 7 bases match TRBD1. CDR3 length: 17 amino acids. Trimming took 6 bases from V and 0 from J; bases not matched to a gene: 11. CDR3 DNA: TGTGCCAGCAGCGTTCAGGGGGGGGATTATAGCAATCAGCCCCAGCATTTT. It codes for CASSVQGGDYSNQPQHF.

This chain connects TRBV30 to TRBJ2-1; D uncertain. Germline CDR1 reads GTSNPN; CDR2 reads SVGIG (reference sequence). This CDR3 region has 15 residues. The germline V and J ends were trimmed by 0 bases and 3 bases, with 12 bases remaining between them. This chain's CDR3 is CAWSVTGRVYNEQFF. DNA of the CDR3: TGTGCCTGGAGTGTGACGGGTAGGGTCTACAATGAGCAGTTCTTC.